This entry concerns a single T cell receptor beta chain. This clonotype has ten or more counts. Its specific antigen is unknown. Within one base of it there is no much larger clone, and no base qualities were kept. CDR1 DFQATT and CDR2 SNEGSKA are derived from the germline V gene (reference sequence). V sheds 6 bases and J sheds 1 base, leaving 12 bases between their ends. CDR3 length: 13 amino acids, cysteine to phenylalanine. Just the 39-base CDR3 DNA is kept, in frame starting at base 1. The library relied on PCR. The data were produced on an Illumina HiSeq 2500. TCR libraries were prepared with molecular barcoding, using unique molecular identifiers to normalize TCRbeta repertoire quantification. The public reads were reanalyzed by TCRdb: fastp trimming at Q25, MiXCR alignment, in-frame beta chains only. When rows share a CDR3 protein, they turn into one entry using the most common DNA and genes. The sample contains hundreds of thousands of distinct CDR3 sequences, approximately 15% of them found a single time. Jointly, the top ten make up approximately 1% of the sample.

The sample originates from a study of T-cell reconstitution after alpha-beta-depleted transplantation in children (dated by TCRdb to 2016 to 2017). About the investigation overall: Using TCR repertoire profiling, the study quantitatively followed how T-cell immune reconstitution unfolded in children after TCRalphabeta/CD19-depleted allogeneic hematopoietic cell transplantation.

Sequencing used PBMCs from the stem cell graft donor, obtained from the stem cell graft. The chain employs TRBV20-1 and TRBJ2-5; D gene: possibly TRBD2, on 6 matching bases. This sequence was found in a human donor who donated a stem cell graft to a child with acute myeloid leukemia. CDR3 reads: CSADQGLQETQYF. The nucleotide sequence is given as TGCAGTGCCGACCAGGGACTCCAAGAGACCCAGTACTTC.